The 32 T cell receptor beta chains reported below all come from one sample, sequenced in a study of blood T cells in healthy people across ages. A second roughly 7 to 12 cycle PCR used barcoded and J-beta primers. TCRdb re-called the 5' RACE reads with MiXCR, one entry per CDR3 protein. The data hold about 380,000 distinct CDR3 sequences, with roughly half observed a single time. The sequencing input was blood. The receptors originated from a man between 60 and 75 years old in good health.

V is TRBV7-9 and J is TRBJ2-7; D is unresolved. The germline V and J ends were trimmed by 4 bases and 5 bases, with 12 bases remaining between them. Germline V gene lookup returns CDR1 SEHNR and CDR2 FQNEAQ (reference sequence). The CDR3 loop spans 13 amino acids. The CDR3 region has the DNA TGTGCCAGCAGCTCAACTCCCCGCCACGAGCAGTACTTC. Translated, it gives CASSSTPRHEQYF. The variable domain in full, with the rest retrieved from reference TRBV7-9 and TRBJ2-7, is DTGVSQNPRHKITKRGQNVTFRCDPISEHNRLYWYRQTLGQGPEFLTYFQNEAQLEKSRLLSDRFSAERPKGSFSTLEIQRTEQGDSAMYLCASSSTPRHEQYFGPGTRLTVT.

The chain joins TRBV20-1 to TRBJ1-2; 9 nucleotides match TRBD1. CDR1 is DFQATT and CDR2 is SNEGSKA in the germline V gene (reference sequence). The CDR3 runs 15 residues. The junction had 5 bases not matched to a gene; V was cut back by 1 base and J by 2 bases. DNA of the CDR3: TGCAGTGCTAGAGTCTCCGGACAGGGGAACTATGGCTACACCTTC. This sequence encodes CSARVSGQGNYGYTF.

To note about this clonotype: The junction departs from germline at one end; a sequencing error may be responsible. The rearrangement uses TRBV29-1 and TRBJ2-5; no definite D call. Germline CDR1 is SQVTM and CDR2 is ANQGSEA. The CDR3 contains 11 residues. The CDR3 nucleotides read TGCAGCGTCAGAGAGAGAGAGGCCCAGTACTTC. Its protein product is CSVREREAQYF.

The V gene is TRBV28, the J gene TRBJ2-7; D gene ambiguous. CDR3 size: 11 residues. The germline gives CDR1 MDHEN, CDR2 SYDVKM. V was cut by 3 bases and J by 8 bases, with 8 bases left in between. As DNA, the CDR3 is TGTGCCAGCAGTTTGGAAACTCAGCAGTACTTC. Translation: CASSLETQQYF.

This clonotype came up once. V is TRBV7-2 and J is TRBJ2-5; D unresolved. CDR1 is SGHTA, CDR2 FQGNSA, per germline. The CDR3 is 14 residues long. V shed 5 bases and J shed 11 bases, with 21 bases lying between them. The CDR3 DNA reads TGTGCCAGCAGCCCCGGTTCGTACTCCGAAGGGCAGTACTTC. This codes for CASSPGSYSEGQYF.

This clonotype was counted between two and nine times. The chain recombines TRBV5-4 with TRBJ2-3; 12 bases are a match to TRBD1. Germline CDR1 SGHNT, CDR2 YYREEE (reference sequence). The trim removed 4 bases at V and 4 bases at J, leaving 7 bases unmatched. The CDR3 runs to 16 residues. The CDR3 sequence: CASSAPGQGAPDTQYF. CDR3 DNA: TGTGCCAGCAGCGCGCCGGGACAGGGGGCTCCAGATACGCAGTATTTT.

The V gene is TRBV27, the J gene TRBJ2-7; D may be TRBD1 (5 bases). The V end lost 2 bases, the J end lost 2 bases, and 16 bases lay between the germline ends. The CDR3 consists of 16 residues. Germline CDR1 MNHEY, CDR2 SMNVEV (reference sequence). The DNA for the CDR3 is TGTGCCAGCAGTTTAAGTCGGGCAGGGCTAGCCTACGAGCAGTACTTC. Translating gives CASSLSRAGLAYEQYF.

The chain is built from TRBV11-2 and TRBJ2-1; 12 bases are a match to TRBD2. V gave up 3 bases and J gave up 6 bases; unmatched junction bases: 3. CDR1 is SGHAT and CDR2 is FQNNGV in the germline V gene. This CDR3 spans 15 amino acids. The CDR3 sequence: CASSFLAGGINEQFF. Written as DNA, the CDR3 is TGTGCCAGCAGCTTTCTAGCGGGGGGGATCAATGAGCAGTTCTTC.

In its sample, this clonotype was seen once. CDR3 loop: CASSDRRALINSPLHF. CDR3 sequence (DNA): TGTGCCAGCAGTGATCGCCGGGCGCTGATTAATTCACCCCTCCACTTT. The chain joins TRBV6-1 to TRBJ1-6; D is ambiguous. The CDR3 has 16 residues. Looked up from germline, CDR1 is MNHNS and CDR2 is SASEGT. V lost 3 bases and J 6 bases, leaving 15 bases between the germline ends.

This clonotype was seen only a few times. The chain links TRBV5-5 to TRBJ2-1, with 8 bases aligning to TRBD2. Germline V CDR1 and CDR2: SGHKS, YYEKEE (reference sequence). CDR3 length: 16 amino acids. V was pared by 7 bases and J by 7 bases, with 16 bases of the junction left unmatched. CDR3: CASGWGGRAGVNEQFF. The CDR3 DNA sequence: TGTGCCAGCGGCTGGGGGGGACGAGCGGGAGTGAATGAGCAGTTCTTC. The full variable domain, with the rest looked up from reference TRBV5-5 and TRBJ2-1, is DAGVTQSPTHLIKTRGQQVTLRCSPISGHKSVSWYQQVLGQGPQFIFQYYEKEERGRGNFPDRFSARQFPNYSSELNVNALLLGDSALYLCASGWGGRAGVNEQFFGPGTRLTVL.

There are a few counts of this clonotype. The rearrangement links TRBV7-8 to TRBJ1-2, with TRBD1 matching over 9 bases. CDR3 length equals 17 residues. The V segment lost 2 bases and the J segment 7 bases; nucleotides outside the gene matches: 14. Germline assignment: CDR1 SGHVS and CDR2 FQNEAQ. Here the CDR3 reads CASSLLETGGLRGGYTF. In DNA, the CDR3 is TGTGCCAGCAGCTTACTTGAGACAGGGGGACTTCGCGGTGGCTACACCTTC.

The V gene is TRBV6-6, the J gene TRBJ2-1; 12 bases map to TRBD2. Germline CDR1 reads MNHNY; CDR2 reads SVGAGI (reference sequence). J was trimmed by 7 bases and V by 5 bases; bases with no gene match: 6. This CDR3 is built from 15 residues. CDR3: CASSGLAGGVNEQFF. The CDR3 DNA follows: TGTGCCAGCAGTGGGCTAGCGGGGGGGGTGAATGAGCAGTTCTTC.

J is TRBJ2-3 and V is TRBV20-1; TRBD2 matches 11 bases. Trimming took 5 bases from V and 4 from J; bases not matched to a gene: 8. The CDR3 consists of 15 residues. Germline CDR1 and CDR2: DFQATT and SNEGSKA (reference sequence). The CDR3 DNA reads TGCAGTGCTTCTATAGCGGGGGGGGCGTCAGATACGCAGTATTTT. As protein: CSASIAGGASDTQYF.

J is TRBJ2-7 and V is TRBV6-6; TRBD1 agrees at 8 bases. Germline loops: CDR1 MNHNY, CDR2 SVGAGI (reference sequence). The CDR3 totals 12 residues. V shed 4 bases, J shed 6 bases, and the junction held 2 bases outside the gene matches. CDR3 coding DNA: TGTGCCAGCAGTTGGGGACAGGTCGAGCAGTACTTC. As protein: CASSWGQVEQYF.

There are a few counts of this clonotype. The genes are TRBV12-3 or TRBV12-4 and TRBJ2-7; D possibly corresponds to TRBD1 (7 bases). The CDR3 consists of 13 residues. The V gene lost 5 bases and the J gene lost 2 bases, with 10 bases spanning the gap. The CDR3 spells CASSAGQTYEQYF. CDR3 nucleotides: TGTGCCAGCAGTGCGGGACAGACCTACGAGCAGTACTTC.

This clonotype was counted only a few times. The genes are TRBV7-2 and TRBJ2-5, with TRBD2 matching over 7 bases. The germline V gene has CDR1 SGHTA and CDR2 FQGNSA. Germline trimming cut 5 bases from V and 2 bases from J; bases unmatched to any gene: 5. The CDR3 sequence is 14 residues long. The CDR3 is CASSRGGRQETQYF. In nucleotides, the CDR3 is TGTGCCAGCAGCCGCGGGGGTAGACAAGAGACCCAGTACTTC.

The chain joins TRBV29-1 to TRBJ2-1, with 9 bases that match TRBD2. The trim removed 4 bases at V and 3 bases at J, leaving 1 base unmatched. The CDR3 loop spans 13 amino acids. CDR1 is SQVTM, CDR2 ANQGSEA, per germline. CDR3 nucleotide sequence: TGCAGCGTTGCTAGCGGGGTCTACAATGAGCAGTTCTTC. Protein product: CSVASGVYNEQFF.

The chain is built from TRBV7-9 and TRBJ2-5; 7 nucleotides match TRBD2. Germline V gene sequence: CDR1 SEHNR, CDR2 FQNEAQ (reference sequence). The CDR3 covers 13 residues. With 6 bases clipped from V and 4 bases from J, the junction kept 5 bases outside the gene matches. Here the CDR3 reads CASRLAAGETQYF. CDR3 bases: TGTGCCAGCAGGCTAGCGGCTGGAGAGACCCAGTACTTC.

The CDR3 reads CASSLSGGRRETQYF. The CDR3 DNA is TGTGCCAGCAGCTTGTCGGGCGGGAGGAGGGAGACCCAGTACTTC. V usage is TRBV5-6 and J usage is TRBJ2-5; 8 bases agree with TRBD2. The germline V gene has CDR1 SGHDT and CDR2 YYEEEE. The CDR3 runs 15 residues. The junction had 7 bases not matched to a gene; V was cut back by 1 base and J by 5 bases.

Comment on this clonotype: Being one base from a much bigger clone, this may be a read error. V gene TRBV5-1 combines with J gene TRBJ2-5; 12 nucleotides match TRBD2. The germline CDR1 and CDR2 sequences are SGHRS and YFSETQ. The CDR3 runs 15 residues. V lost 3 bases and J lost 11; bases outside the gene matches: 11. The CDR3 spells CASSSLAGGGNEQYF. The CDR3 bases are TGCGCCAGCAGCTCACTAGCGGGGGGAGGTAATGAGCAGTACTTC.

V gene TRBV6-2 or TRBV6-3 combines with J gene TRBJ2-5, with a tentative D call TRBD2 (6 bases). The CDR3 is 14 amino acids. V dropped 4 bases and J dropped 4 bases, with 13 bases sitting between them. Per germline, CDR1 MNHEY and CDR2 SVGEGT. DNA of the CDR3: TGTGCCAGCAGTTGGGGGACTCTTACAGAGACCCAGTACTTC. Protein product: CASSWGTLTETQYF.

The chain uses TRBV28 and TRBJ2-4; D perhaps matches TRBD1 (6 bases). Judging by the DNA end, TRBJ2-7 fits better; the J call may be wrong. This CDR3 contains 13 residues. Per germline, CDR1 MDHEN and CDR2 SYDVKM. CDR3 sequence: CASGGTPTYEQYF. DNA for the CDR3: TGTGCCAGCGGTGGGACACCGACTTACGAGCAGTACTTC.

On this clonotype itself: One end of the junction fails to match germline, which may point to a read error. The chain couples TRBV20-1 to TRBJ2-5; D possibly corresponds to TRBD2 (7 bases). The CDR3 is made up of 15 amino acids. The germline V gene has CDR1 DFQATT and CDR2 SNEGSKA (reference sequence). CDR3 nucleotide sequence: TGCAGTGCTTCTGGCAGATTAGGGGGGGAAGAGACCCGGTACTTC. As protein: CSASGRLGGEETRYF.

The DNA for the CDR3 is TGTGCCAGCAGTGCCCCAGGAGCGGGGATCACAGATATGGAGTATTTT. This sequence encodes CASSAPGAGITDMEYF. The chain uses TRBV12-3 or TRBV12-4 and TRBJ2-3, with 7 bases aligning to TRBD2. J was trimmed by 13 bases and V by 5 bases; bases with no gene match: 21. This CDR3 region has 16 residues.

The chain joins TRBV5-1 to TRBJ2-3; 12 bases map to TRBD2. The trim removed 7 bases at V and 6 bases at J, leaving 9 bases unmatched. The CDR3 sequence is 15 residues long. Germline V gives CDR1 SGHRS, CDR2 YFSETQ. The CDR3 DNA follows: TGCGCCAGCTCCTTGACTAGCGGGAGTTCGGATACGCAGTATTTT. Its translation is CASSLTSGSSDTQYF.

This chain uses TRBV19 with TRBJ2-7; TRBD2 might be the D (5 bases). Trimming cost V 5 bases and J 2 bases, with 13 bases left between them. This CDR3 spans 14 amino acids. Germline values: CDR1 LNHDA, CDR2 SQIVND (reference sequence). The CDR3 loop is CASSVRTGTYEQYF. Here the CDR3 DNA reads TGTGCCAGTAGTGTCCGGACTGGAACCTACGAGCAGTACTTC.

V and J are TRBV20-1 and TRBJ1-6; 8 bases fit TRBD1. Per the germline V gene, CDR1 is DFQATT and CDR2 is SNEGSKA (reference sequence). After removal of 6 bases from V and 5 bases from J, the junction contained 9 bases not matched to a gene. The CDR3 covers 15 residues. Written as DNA, the CDR3 is TGCAGTGCCAGGCCGCAGGGGGCTAATAATTCACCCCTCCACTTT. Translating it yields CSARPQGANNSPLHF.

This clonotype was seen many times. The rearrangement joins TRBV5-1 to TRBJ2-5; the D gene is possibly TRBD2 (5 bases). There are 12 residues in the CDR3. The V end was cut by 2 bases, the J end by 5 bases, with 7 bases between. The germline V gene has CDR1 SGHRS and CDR2 YFSETQ. In nucleotides, the CDR3 is TGCGCCAGCAGCTTCACTAGGGAGACCCAGTACTTC. Translated: CASSFTRETQYF. The full variable domain, rest sourced from reference TRBV5-1 and TRBJ2-5, is KAGVTQTPRYLIKTRGQQVTLSCSPISGHRSVSWYQQTPGQGLQFLFEYFSETQRNKGNFPGRFSGRQFSNSRSEMNVSTLELGDSALYLCASSFTRETQYFGPGTRLLVL.

On this clonotype: Since a much larger clone is just one base distant, this may be a read error. The chain employs TRBV10-2 and TRBJ2-4, with D unresolved. TRBJ2-7 explains the end of the DNA better; the J call may be wrong. Germline assignment: CDR1 WSHSY and CDR2 SAAADI. The CDR3 consists of 12 residues. The CDR3 protein is CASRELDYEQYF. The DNA of the CDR3 is TGCGCCAGCAGGGAGCTCGACTACGAGCAGTACTTC.

This chain joins TRBV21-1 and TRBJ2-6; no DNA check was done on the table's D call, TRBD2. TRBV21-1 is a pseudogene locus. The CDR3 runs to 14 residues. The CDR3 DNA is TGTGCCAGCAGCGCGCTAGCTGGGGCCAACGTCCTGACTTTC. It codes for CASSALAGANVLTF.

Comment on this clonotype: A read error may explain this, as a much larger clone is one base away. The chain is built from TRBV9 and TRBJ2-5; D possibly matches TRBD1 or TRBD2 (5 bases each). The CDR3 is made up of 14 amino acids. Germline loops: CDR1 SGDLS, CDR2 YYNGEE. CDR3 residues: CAGSVGTAGETQYF. In DNA, the CDR3 is TGTGCCGGCAGCGTCGGGACCGCTGGGGAGACCCAGTACTTC.

The genes are TRBV5-1 and TRBJ2-5, with 7 bases lining up with TRBD1. TRBJ2-7 matches the DNA end more closely, so the J call is doubtful. The CDR3 totals 13 residues. The germline V gene encodes CDR1 SGHRS and CDR2 YFSETQ. CDR3 loop: CASSCRTGDEQYF. The CDR3 DNA reads TGCGCCAGCAGCTGTAGAACAGGGGACGAGCAGTACTTC.